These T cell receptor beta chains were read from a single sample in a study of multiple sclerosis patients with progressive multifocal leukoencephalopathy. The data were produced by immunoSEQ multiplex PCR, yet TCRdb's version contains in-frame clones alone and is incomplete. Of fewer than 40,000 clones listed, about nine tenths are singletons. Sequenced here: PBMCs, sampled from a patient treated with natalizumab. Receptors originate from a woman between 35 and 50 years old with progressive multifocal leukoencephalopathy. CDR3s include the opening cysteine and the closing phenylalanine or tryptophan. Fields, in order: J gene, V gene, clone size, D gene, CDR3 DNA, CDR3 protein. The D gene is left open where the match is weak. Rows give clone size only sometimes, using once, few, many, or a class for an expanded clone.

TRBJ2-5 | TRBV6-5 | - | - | TGTGCCAGCGTTCCGCAGGGGGGAGAGACCCGGTACTTC | CASVPQGGETRYF
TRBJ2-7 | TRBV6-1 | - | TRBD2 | TGTGCCAGCAGTGAAGGCACGGGAGGAGTCTACGAGCAGTACTTC | CASSEGTGGVYEQYF
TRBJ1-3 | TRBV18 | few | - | TGTGCCAGCTCACCCGCCACCGGGTCCTCTGGAAACACCATATATTTT | CASSPATGSSGNTIYF
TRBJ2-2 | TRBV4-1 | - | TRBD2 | TGCGCCAGCAGCCGAATAGCGGGAGGGTCCGAAGGGGAGCTGTTTTTT | CASSRIAGGSEGELFF
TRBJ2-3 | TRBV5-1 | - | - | TGCGCCAGCAACTCCGTACCGGGAAGCACAGATACGCAGTATTTT | CASNSVPGSTDTQYF
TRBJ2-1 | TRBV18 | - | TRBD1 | TGTGCCAGCTCAACCGTCCGACAGGGGTCAAACAATGAGCAGTTCTTC | CASSTVRQGSNNEQFF
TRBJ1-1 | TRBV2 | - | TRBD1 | TGTGCCAGCAGGGCCCCGGACAGGGGGACTGAAGCTTTCTTT | CASRAPDRGTEAFF
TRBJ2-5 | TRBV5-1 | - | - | TGCGCCAGCAGCTTGGGAGGGCGAGTAGAGACCCAGTACTTC | CASSLGGRVETQYF
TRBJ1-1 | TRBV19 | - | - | TGTGCCAGTAGTCTCGGGAACACTGAAGCTTTCTTT | CASSLGNTEAFF
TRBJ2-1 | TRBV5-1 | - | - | TGCGCCAGCAGCTTGTCTCACGGGAATGAGCAGTTCTTC | CASSLSHGNEQFF
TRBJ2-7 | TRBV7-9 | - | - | TGCGCCAGCAGCTTCAACAACTACGAGCAGTACTTC | CASSFNNYEQYF
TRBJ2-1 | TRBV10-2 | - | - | TGCGCCAGCGCCCGGGGTGTAGGGTCCCCCTCCTACAATGAGCAGTTCTTC | CASARGVGSPSYNEQFF
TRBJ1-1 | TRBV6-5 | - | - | TGTGCCAGCAGTCCGGGGGGGTGCACTGAAGCTTTCTTT | CASSPGGCTEAFF
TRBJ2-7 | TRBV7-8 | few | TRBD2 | TGTGCCAGCAGCGGTCAGGGGCGATGGTCAGCGGGAGTAGGGTTC | CASSGQGRWSAGVGF
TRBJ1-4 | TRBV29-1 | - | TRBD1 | TGCAGCGTTGAAGGAGGGACAGGGGGCGGTGAAAAACTGTTTTTT | CSVEGGTGGGEKLFF
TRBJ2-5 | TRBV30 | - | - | TGTGCCTGGAGTCCAGGGAAGGAGACCCAGTACTTC | CAWSPGKETQYF
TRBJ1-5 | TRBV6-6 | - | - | TGTGCCAGCAGTACCGCGGGGCGCGGCCAGCCCCAGCATTTT | CASSTAGRGQPQHF
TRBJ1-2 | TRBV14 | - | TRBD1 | TGTGCCAGCAGCTGGGGACAGGGAAGTTTTGGCTACACCTTC | CASSWGQGSFGYTF
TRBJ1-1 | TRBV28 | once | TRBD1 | TGTGCCAGCAGTTCCCCGGACAGGGACCGAGCTTTCTTT | CASSSPDRDRAFF
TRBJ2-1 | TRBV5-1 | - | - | TGCGCCAGCAGCCTCGGGAGTTTCTCCTACAATGAGCAGTTCTTC | CASSLGSFSYNEQFF
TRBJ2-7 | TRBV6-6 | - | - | TGTGCCAGCAGTTACTCTGAGGGCAGGGGAGAGCAGTACTTC | CASSYSEGRGEQYF
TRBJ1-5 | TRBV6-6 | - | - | TGTGCCAGCAGTTACTCCAGTGATCAGCCCCAGCATTTT | CASSYSSDQPQHF
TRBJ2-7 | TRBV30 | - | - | TGTGCACAGGGTAGGGGTTACGAGCAGTACTTC | CAQGRGYEQYF
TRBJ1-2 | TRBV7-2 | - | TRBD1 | TGTGCCAGCAGCCGGGACAGCCCCTATGGCTACACCTTC | CASSRDSPYGYTF
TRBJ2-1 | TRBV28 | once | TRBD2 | TGTGCCAGCAGTTTATTTGACGGCGGGAGTAGTGAGCAGTTCTTC | CASSLFDGGSSEQFF
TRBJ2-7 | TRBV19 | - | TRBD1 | TGTGCCAGTACCTCTTCGCGGACAGGGGGCTACGAGCAGTACTTC | CASTSSRTGGYEQYF
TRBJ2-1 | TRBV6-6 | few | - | TGTGCCAGCATTCATCGGGACGGTGGTGACAATGAGCAGTTCTTC | CASIHRDGGDNEQFF
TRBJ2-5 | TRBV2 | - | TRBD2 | TGTGCCAGCAGAGGTCTAGCGGGGGCCCGGTGGGAGACCCAGTACTTC | CASRGLAGARWETQYF
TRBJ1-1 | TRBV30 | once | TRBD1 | TGTGCCTGGACTCCGGGACAGGAGACTGAAGCTTTCTTT | CAWTPGQETEAFF
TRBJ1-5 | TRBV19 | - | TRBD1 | TGTGCCAGTAGTCCCGGGAGCCCTACAGGGGGCAGACAGCCCCAGCATTTT | CASSPGSPTGGRQPQHF
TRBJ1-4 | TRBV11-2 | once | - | TGTGCCAGCAGCTTAACGAGAGGTGGGGGGAATGAAAAACTGTTTTTT | CASSLTRGGGNEKLFF
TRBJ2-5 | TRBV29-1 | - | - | TGCAGCGGGGGCCGGGAGGAGACCCAGTACTTC | CSGGREETQYF
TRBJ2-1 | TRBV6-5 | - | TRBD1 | TGTGCCAGCAGTCCAGGGGGCGAAGAGCAGTTCTTC | CASSPGGEEQFF
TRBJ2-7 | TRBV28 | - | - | TGTGCCAGCGGGGCCCTTTTGACCTCCTACGAGCAGTACTTC | CASGALLTSYEQYF
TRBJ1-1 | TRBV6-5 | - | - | TGTGCCAGCAGCTTCACAGGGAACACTGAAGCTTTCTTT | CASSFTGNTEAFF
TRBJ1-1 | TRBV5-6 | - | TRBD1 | TGTGCCAGCAGCTTTGGGACAGATGAAGCTTTCTTT | CASSFGTDEAFF
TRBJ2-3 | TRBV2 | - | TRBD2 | TGTGCCAGCAGTCAATGGACTAGCGGGAGTTGGGCAGATACGCAGTATTTT | CASSQWTSGSWADTQYF
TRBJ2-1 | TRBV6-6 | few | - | TGTGCCAGCAGTTACTCAGGGGGGCAGTTCTTC | CASSYSGGQFF